The rows below give T cell receptor beta chains drawn from one sample of a study of cytomegalovirus exposure and HLA in healthy donors. The protocol was immunoSEQ multiplex PCR, while the TCRdb copy is restricted to in-frame clones and leaves out a portion. The sample contains fewer than 200,000 clones, about 77% of which appear only once. The specimen was PBMCs. The origin of the receptors is a woman in her 50s in good health and CMV-seronegative. Each CDR3 is given with its conserved first and last residue. The order of the fields is V gene, J gene, D gene, clone size, CDR3 protein, CDR3 DNA. The D gene is left open where the match is weak. Clone size is stated in some rows and not others, as once, few, many or a class when expanded.

v_call: TRBV7-2
j_call: TRBJ2-5
d_call: TRBD1
clone_size: NA
cdr3_aa: CASRTGLRETQYF
cdr3_nt: TGTGCCTCCCGGACAGGGTTACGGGAGACCCAGTACTTC

v_call: TRBV6-1
j_call: TRBJ1-3
d_call: NA
clone_size: NA
cdr3_aa: CASSEGIRGRGTGNTIYF
cdr3_nt: TGTGCCAGCAGTGAAGGAATCAGGGGCAGGGGAACTGGAAACACCATATATTTT

v_call: TRBV28
j_call: TRBJ1-2
d_call: TRBD1
clone_size: NA
cdr3_aa: CASSLTGTAFYGYTF
cdr3_nt: TGTGCCAGCAGTCTCACCGGGACAGCGTTCTATGGCTACACCTTC

v_call: TRBV6-5
j_call: TRBJ1-5
d_call: TRBD1
clone_size: NA
cdr3_aa: CASSLGQPNQPQHF
cdr3_nt: TGTGCCAGCAGTTTGGGACAGCCCAATCAGCCCCAGCATTTT

v_call: TRBV5-5
j_call: TRBJ1-5
d_call: NA
clone_size: NA
cdr3_aa: CASSVSGDQPQHF
cdr3_nt: TGTGCCAGCAGTGTTTCAGGGGATCAGCCCCAGCATTTT

v_call: TRBV19
j_call: TRBJ2-3
d_call: TRBD1
clone_size: NA
cdr3_aa: CASARTGDFTDTQYF
cdr3_nt: TGTGCCAGTGCCCGGACAGGGGATTTCACAGATACGCAGTATTTT

v_call: TRBV5-4
j_call: TRBJ1-4
d_call: TRBD1
clone_size: once
cdr3_aa: CASSLGAGGGEKLFF
cdr3_nt: TGTGCCAGCAGCTTGGGGGCAGGGGGTGGGGAAAAACTGTTTTTT

v_call: TRBV28
j_call: TRBJ2-7
d_call: NA
clone_size: once
cdr3_aa: CASSSHNNYEQYF
cdr3_nt: TGTGCCAGCAGTTCCCACAATAATTACGAGCAGTACTTC

v_call: TRBV15
j_call: TRBJ1-5
d_call: NA
clone_size: NA
cdr3_aa: CATSRPGRGIQPQHF
cdr3_nt: TGTGCCACCAGCAGACCGGGGAGGGGCATTCAGCCCCAGCATTTT

v_call: TRBV5-1
j_call: TRBJ1-1
d_call: TRBD1
clone_size: NA
cdr3_aa: CASSPTTGEATEAFF
cdr3_nt: TGCGCCAGCAGCCCGACGACAGGGGAGGCCACTGAAGCTTTCTTT

v_call: TRBV4-1
j_call: TRBJ1-1
d_call: NA
clone_size: few
cdr3_aa: CASSRDTEAFF
cdr3_nt: TGCGCCAGCAGTCGGGACACTGAAGCTTTCTTT

v_call: TRBV7-6
j_call: TRBJ2-1
d_call: TRBD1
clone_size: NA
cdr3_aa: CASSNTGVPYNEQFF
cdr3_nt: TGTGCCAGCAGCAATACAGGGGTCCCCTACAATGAGCAGTTCTTC

v_call: TRBV18
j_call: TRBJ2-1
d_call: TRBD2
clone_size: NA
cdr3_aa: CASSGGLEGAEQFF
cdr3_nt: TGTGCCAGCTCCGGGGGACTAGAAGGCGCTGAGCAGTTCTTC

v_call: TRBV9
j_call: TRBJ2-1
d_call: NA
clone_size: NA
cdr3_aa: CASSVAGEPEYNEQFF
cdr3_nt: TGTGCCAGCAGCGTAGCGGGGGAGCCAGAATACAATGAGCAGTTCTTC

v_call: TRBV28
j_call: TRBJ1-4
d_call: NA
clone_size: NA
cdr3_aa: CASGFLGEKLFF
cdr3_nt: TGTGCCTCGGGGTTTCTGGGCGAAAAACTGTTTTTT

v_call: TRBV7-8
j_call: TRBJ1-6
d_call: TRBD1
clone_size: NA
cdr3_aa: CASSLEGQGRNSPLHF
cdr3_nt: TGTGCCAGCAGCTTAGAAGGACAGGGGAGAAATTCACCCCTCCACTTT

v_call: TRBV23-1
j_call: TRBJ1-4
d_call: NA
clone_size: NA
cdr3_aa: CASNQGGGEVNEKLFF
cdr3_nt: TGCGCCAGCAACCAAGGGGGGGGCGAGGTTAATGAAAAACTGTTTTTT

v_call: TRBV19
j_call: TRBJ1-5
d_call: TRBD1
clone_size: NA
cdr3_aa: CATEEGGQGSNQPQHF
cdr3_nt: TGTGCCACCGAAGAAGGAGGACAGGGCTCCAATCAGCCCCAGCATTTT

v_call: TRBV2
j_call: TRBJ2-6
d_call: TRBD1
clone_size: few
cdr3_aa: CASGGDRAGANVLTF
cdr3_nt: TGTGCCAGCGGGGGGGACAGGGCTGGGGCCAACGTCCTGACTTTC

v_call: TRBV9
j_call: TRBJ2-5
d_call: TRBD2
clone_size: NA
cdr3_aa: CASSALGTIQETQYF
cdr3_nt: TGTGCCAGCAGCGCCCTCGGGACTATCCAAGAGACCCAGTACTTC

v_call: TRBV23-1
j_call: TRBJ1-5
d_call: NA
clone_size: NA
cdr3_aa: CASSQWGRVSNQPQHF
cdr3_nt: TGCGCCAGCAGTCAATGGGGCAGGGTCTCCAATCAGCCCCAGCATTTT

v_call: TRBV5-1
j_call: TRBJ2-7
d_call: TRBD1
clone_size: few
cdr3_aa: CASSWTGGHEQYF
cdr3_nt: TGCGCCAGCAGCTGGACAGGCGGCCACGAGCAGTACTTC

v_call: TRBV11-3
j_call: TRBJ2-1
d_call: NA
clone_size: few
cdr3_aa: CASSLPGGYNEQFF
cdr3_nt: TGTGCCAGCAGCTTACCCGGCGGATACAATGAGCAGTTCTTC

v_call: TRBV5-5
j_call: TRBJ2-7
d_call: TRBD1
clone_size: NA
cdr3_aa: CANSYHVGTETYEQYF
cdr3_nt: TGTGCCAACAGCTACCACGTCGGGACAGAGACTTACGAGCAGTACTTC

v_call: TRBV10-2
j_call: TRBJ2-3
d_call: TRBD2
clone_size: once
cdr3_aa: CASSRGPSGGRNTQYF
cdr3_nt: TGCGCCAGCTCCCGAGGGCCTAGCGGGGGACGAAATACGCAGTATTTT

v_call: TRBV29-1
j_call: TRBJ2-1
d_call: TRBD2
clone_size: NA
cdr3_aa: CSVSGGDSYNEQFF
cdr3_nt: TGCAGCGTTAGCGGGGGGGATTCCTACAATGAGCAGTTCTTC

v_call: TRBV18
j_call: TRBJ1-1
d_call: NA
clone_size: NA
cdr3_aa: CASFREVRENTEAFF
cdr3_nt: TGTGCCAGTTTCAGGGAGGTCAGGGAGAACACTGAAGCTTTCTTT

v_call: TRBV29-1
j_call: TRBJ2-7
d_call: TRBD1
clone_size: NA
cdr3_aa: CSAQGQGTYEQYF
cdr3_nt: TGCAGCGCTCAAGGACAGGGAACCTACGAGCAGTACTTC

v_call: TRBV27
j_call: TRBJ2-1
d_call: TRBD1
clone_size: NA
cdr3_aa: CASSTGQNNEQFF
cdr3_nt: TGTGCCAGCAGTACGGGACAGAACAATGAGCAGTTCTTC

v_call: TRBV29-1
j_call: TRBJ2-5
d_call: TRBD1
clone_size: NA
cdr3_aa: CSVLDRVTLAQYF
cdr3_nt: TGCAGCGTTCTTGACAGGGTCACCTTGGCCCAGTACTTC

v_call: TRBV9
j_call: TRBJ2-5
d_call: TRBD2
clone_size: NA
cdr3_aa: CASSGTLAGVGETQYF
cdr3_nt: TGTGCCAGCAGCGGTACTCTAGCGGGGGTTGGAGAGACCCAGTACTTC

v_call: TRBV19
j_call: TRBJ1-1
d_call: TRBD1
clone_size: NA
cdr3_aa: CASRDRGPDSNTEAFF
cdr3_nt: TGTGCCAGTAGAGACAGGGGCCCCGACTCGAACACTGAAGCTTTCTTT

v_call: TRBV30
j_call: TRBJ2-7
d_call: TRBD1
clone_size: NA
cdr3_aa: CAWDSNRGLGYEQYF
cdr3_nt: TGTGCCTGGGACTCTAACAGGGGCTTGGGTTACGAGCAGTACTTC

v_call: TRBV7-6
j_call: TRBJ2-3
d_call: TRBD2
clone_size: NA
cdr3_aa: CASSSAWTSGVSDTQYF
cdr3_nt: TGTGCCAGCAGCTCCGCTTGGACTAGCGGGGTTTCAGATACGCAGTATTTT

v_call: TRBV27
j_call: TRBJ2-1
d_call: TRBD2
clone_size: few
cdr3_aa: CASSLGLAERFEQFF
cdr3_nt: TGTGCCAGCAGTTTAGGGCTAGCGGAAAGGTTTGAGCAGTTCTTC

v_call: TRBV27
j_call: TRBJ1-2
d_call: NA
clone_size: NA
cdr3_aa: CASSLSSLQGRLSYGYTF
cdr3_nt: TGTGCCAGCAGTTTAAGTTCGTTACAGGGCCGTTTAAGCTATGGCTACACCTTC

v_call: TRBV6-6
j_call: TRBJ2-7
d_call: TRBD1
clone_size: NA
cdr3_aa: CASTVVTGSSYEQYF
cdr3_nt: TGTGCCAGCACCGTAGTGACAGGGAGCTCCTACGAGCAGTACTTC

v_call: TRBV7-9
j_call: TRBJ2-7
d_call: TRBD1
clone_size: NA
cdr3_aa: CASSSGQGFYEQYF
cdr3_nt: TGTGCCAGCAGCTCGGGACAGGGCTTCTACGAGCAGTACTTC

v_call: TRBV7-8
j_call: TRBJ2-3
d_call: TRBD2
clone_size: NA
cdr3_aa: CASSLEAGGPTDTQYF
cdr3_nt: TGTGCCAGCAGCTTAGAAGCGGGGGGGCCTACAGATACGCAGTATTTT

v_call: TRBV25-1
j_call: TRBJ2-7
d_call: TRBD1
clone_size: NA
cdr3_aa: CASQDRGIRYF
cdr3_nt: TGTGCCAGCCAGGACAGGGGAATTCGGTACTTC

v_call: TRBV5-1
j_call: TRBJ2-1
d_call: NA
clone_size: NA
cdr3_aa: CASSLGQISSYNEQFF
cdr3_nt: TGCGCCAGCAGCTTGGGGCAAATAAGCTCCTACAATGAGCAGTTCTTC

v_call: TRBV6-5
j_call: TRBJ2-7
d_call: NA
clone_size: NA
cdr3_aa: CASTPSGSPTYEQYF
cdr3_nt: TGTGCCAGCACACCTTCGGGGTCCCCAACCTACGAGCAGTACTTC

v_call: TRBV7-9
j_call: TRBJ2-5
d_call: TRBD2
clone_size: NA
cdr3_aa: CASSFVERERQETQYF
cdr3_nt: TGTGCCAGCAGCTTTGTGGAGCGGGAGCGACAAGAGACCCAGTACTTC